This T cell receptor beta chain was captured in a study of cytomegalovirus exposure and HLA in healthy donors. Study background: An earlier analysis found 117 million unique TCR beta sequences from around 180 million T cells.

V was clipped by 6 bases and J by 8 bases, with 28 bases between them. Germline CDR1 is MDHEN and CDR2 is SYDVKM. The CDR3 consists of 18 residues. Sampled while nominally healthy, donors likely had unrecorded immune exposures. Notes on this clone: The antigen remains undetermined.

Whole-study findings and limits: A previous analysis found most TCR beta V segments productive roughly 87% or roughly 30% of the time. Researchers reported that three CMV-associated chains were confirmed in vitro as CMV antigen-specific.

Researchers ran the PCR with 60 Vbeta and 13 Jbeta primers. Clones were sequenced by immunoSEQ multiplex PCR, and TCRdb holds only the in-frame ones, with some missing. The table lists 120,000 to 150,000 clones, over 60% of them singletons. The receptor was derived from a woman younger than 45 in good health and CMV-seropositive. The sample was PBMCs. V usage is TRBV28 and J usage is TRBJ1-4; D perhaps matches TRBD1 (6 bases). The CDR3 here is CASSVFRRQQGWKEKLFF. The CDR3 DNA reads TGTGCCAGCAGCGTTTTCCGACGACAACAGGGTTGGAAGGAAAAACTGTTTTTT.